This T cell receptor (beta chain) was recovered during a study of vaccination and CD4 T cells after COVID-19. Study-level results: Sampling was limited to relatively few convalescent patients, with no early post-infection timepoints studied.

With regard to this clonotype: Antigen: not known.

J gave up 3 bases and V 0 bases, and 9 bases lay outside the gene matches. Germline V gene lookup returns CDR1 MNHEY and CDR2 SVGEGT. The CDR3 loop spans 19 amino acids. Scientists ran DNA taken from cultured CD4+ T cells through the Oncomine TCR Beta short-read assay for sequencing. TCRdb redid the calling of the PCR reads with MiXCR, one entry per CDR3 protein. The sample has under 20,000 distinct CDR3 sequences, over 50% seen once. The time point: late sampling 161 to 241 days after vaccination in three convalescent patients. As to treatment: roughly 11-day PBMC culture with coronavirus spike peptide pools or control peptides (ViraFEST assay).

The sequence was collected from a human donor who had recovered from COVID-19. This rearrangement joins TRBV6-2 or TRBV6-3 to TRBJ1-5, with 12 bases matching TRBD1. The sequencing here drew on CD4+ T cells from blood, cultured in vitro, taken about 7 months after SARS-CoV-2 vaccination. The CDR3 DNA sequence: TGTGCCAGCAGTTACTCCGGGACAGGGGGCGGAAGGCCCAATCAGCCCCAGCATTTT. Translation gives CASSYSGTGGGRPNQPQHF.